This entry lists 28 T cell receptor beta chains sequenced from one sample in a study of blood T cell repertoires in COVID-19. Assay: immunoSEQ multiplex PCR; the TCRdb copy retains only in-frame clones and omits some. Among roughly 460,000 clones listed, 70% to 90% were seen once. Material for sequencing was peripheral blood. Receptors originate from a man younger than 30 with COVID-19, enrolled during active disease.

This rearrangement joins TRBV10-3 to TRBJ2-5; no clear D. Trimming took 2 bases from V and 2 from J, leaving 9 bases between them. This CDR3 has 14 residues. Germline loops: CDR1 ENHRY, CDR2 SYGVKD. As DNA, the CDR3 is TGTGCCATCAGTGAGCAACCAACTCAAGAGACCCAGTACTTC. This encodes CAISEQPTQETQYF.

The rearrangement links TRBV19 to TRBJ2-7, with 11 bases fitting TRBD1. With 4 bases clipped from V and 3 bases from J, the junction kept 8 bases outside the gene matches. The length of the CDR3 is 16 residues. Germline V lookup: CDR1 LNHDA, CDR2 SQIVND (reference sequence). In nucleotides, the CDR3 is TGTGCCAGTAGTACACGAGCCGGGACAGGGGGCTACGAGCAGTACTTC. Protein product: CASSTRAGTGGYEQYF.

The table lists this clone with a few counts. This sequence joins TRBV5-4 and TRBJ1-6, with D perhaps matching TRBD1 (5 bases). The CDR3 covers 16 residues. The germline CDR1 and CDR2 sequences are SGHNT and YYREEE (reference sequence). Between the trimmed V and J ends, which lost 2 bases and 4 bases, there was a span of 13 bases. CDR3 in DNA: TGTGCCAGCAGCTTTGGGGCAGGAGGGTATAATTCACCCCTCCACTTT. Its translation: CASSFGAGGYNSPLHF.

The rearrangement joins TRBV27 to TRBJ2-1; TRBD2 agrees at 8 bases. Unmatched junction bases numbered 4, after V lost 0 bases and J lost 0 bases. Germline assignment: CDR1 MNHEY and CDR2 SMNVEV (reference sequence). The CDR3 runs to 17 residues. As DNA, the CDR3 is TGTGCCAGCAGTTTATCTCACAGCGGGAGCTCCTACAATGAGCAGTTCTTC. As protein: CASSLSHSGSSYNEQFF.

The chain is built from TRBV27 and TRBJ2-3, with 7 positions matching TRBD2. The junction had 11 bases not matched to a gene; V was cut back by 8 bases and J by 3 bases. This CDR3 is built from 15 residues. Germline V gene sequence: CDR1 MNHEY, CDR2 SMNVEV (reference sequence). CDR3 DNA sequence: TGTGCCAGCCGATATAGGACTAGGGAAACAGATACGCAGTATTTT. Protein: CASRYRTRETDTQYF.

The chain combines TRBV7-3 with TRBJ2-2; possibly TRBD2 for D (5 bases). Trimming left V 2 bases short and J 7 bases short, with 8 bases between. The germline gives CDR1 SGHTA, CDR2 FQGTGA. This CDR3 has 13 amino acids. CDR3 amino acids: CASSLREGGELFF. The CDR3 DNA reads as TGTGCCAGCAGCTTACGCGAGGGCGGGGAGCTGTTTTTT.

The sample holds a few counts of this clone. Mismatch with germline at one junction end may stem from a read error. V gene TRBV2 combines with J gene TRBJ2-7, with 8 positions matching TRBD1. The length of the CDR3 is 12 residues. The germline gives CDR1 SNHLY, CDR2 FYNNEI. Here the CDR3 DNA reads TGTGCCAGCAGACCCCCACACGGGACAGGCCCCTTC. Amino acid sequence: CASRPPHGTGPF. Supplemented by reference TRBV2 and TRBJ2-7, the full variable domain reads EPEVTQTPSHQVTQMGQEVILRCVPISNHLYFYWYRQILGQKVEFLVSFYNNEISEKSEIFDDQFSVERPDGSNFTLKIRSTKLEDSAMYFCASRPPHGTGPFGPGTRLTVT.

The chain carries TRBV30 and TRBJ2-1; 8 nucleotides agree with TRBD2. The V segment lost 2 bases and the J segment 9 bases; nucleotides outside the gene matches: 6. CDR1 GTSNPN and CDR2 SVGIG come from the germline V gene (reference sequence). The CDR3 is 13 residues long. CDR3 in amino acids: CAWSPGLVTEQFF. The CDR3 nucleotides read TGTGCCTGGAGTCCGGGACTAGTGACTGAGCAGTTCTTC.

J is TRBJ2-7 and V is TRBV2; perhaps TRBD2 as D (5 bases). CDR1 is SNHLY, CDR2 FYNNEI, per germline. Trimming left V 5 bases short and J 3 bases short, with 8 bases between. CDR3 size: 12 residues. As DNA, the CDR3 is TGTGCCAGCAGTAGGACTGTCTACGAGCAGTACTTC. This gives the protein CASSRTVYEQYF. Together with reference TRBV2 and TRBJ2-7, the CDR3 gives the full variable domain: EPEVTQTPSHQVTQMGQEVILRCVPISNHLYFYWYRQILGQKVEFLVSFYNNEISEKSEIFDDQFSVERPDGSNFTLKIRSTKLEDSAMYFCASSRTVYEQYFGPGTRLTVT.

The rearrangement uses TRBV6-5 and TRBJ1-1, with 9 bases aligning to TRBD1. Losses at the gene ends were 6 bases for V and 6 bases for J; bases not matched to a gene: 11. CDR3 length: 15 residues. In germline, CDR1 is MNHEY, CDR2 SVGAGI. The CDR3 region is CASRTRTGDGPEAFF. The CDR3, as DNA: TGTGCCAGCAGGACTCGGACAGGGGATGGCCCTGAAGCTTTCTTT.

The rearrangement joins TRBV7-2 to TRBJ2-2; a possible D gene is TRBD2 (5 bases). Germline-derived CDR1 and CDR2 are SGHTA and FQGNSA. The CDR3 is 13 amino acids. V was shortened by 6 bases and J by 6 bases, with 11 bases between the two germline ends. The CDR3 here is CASSPGGPGELFF. The CDR3 DNA is TGTGCCAGCAGTCCAGGAGGCCCCGGGGAGCTGTTTTTT.

The chain has TRBV9 and TRBJ2-5; TRBD2 is a possible D gene (5 bases). The CDR3 covers 15 residues. The V end was cut by 4 bases, the J end by 5 bases, with 18 bases between. Germline V CDR1 and CDR2: SGDLS, YYNGEE. The CDR3 region has the DNA TGTGCCAGCAGCTCAAGGACTCAAGATGGGGAGACCCAGTACTTC. Amino acid sequence: CASSSRTQDGETQYF.

V and J are TRBV9 and TRBJ2-3; TRBD1 matches at 7 bases. Germline-derived CDR1 and CDR2 are SGDLS and YYNGEE. V was clipped by 3 bases and J by 0 bases; unmatched bases: 7. The CDR3 loop spans 16 amino acids. CDR3 DNA: TGTGCCAGCAGCGCAGGGACAGACCTTAGCACAGATACGCAGTATTTT. It encodes CASSAGTDLSTDTQYF. Filled out from reference TRBV9 and TRBJ2-3, the complete variable domain reads DSGVTQTPKHLITATGQRVTLRCSPRSGDLSVYWYQQSLDQGLQFLIQYYNGEERAKGNILERFSAQQFPDLHSELNLSSLELGDSALYFCASSAGTDLSTDTQYFGPGTRLTVL.

The rearrangement links TRBV14 to TRBJ2-4; D unresolved. This CDR3 is 13 amino acids long. Germline CDR1 and CDR2: SGHDN and FVKESK. Trimming took off 1 base at V and 9 bases at J, with 10 bases between the two ends. The DNA for the CDR3 is TGTGCCAGCAGCCAAGTAGATGGTGGCATTCAGTACTTC. Translated: CASSQVDGGIQYF.

The chain recombines TRBV6-6 with TRBJ1-5, with TRBD1 matching over 8 bases. The V gene's germline CDR1 is MNHNY and CDR2 SVGAGI (reference sequence). Unmatched junction bases numbered 1, after V lost 6 bases and J lost 3 bases. The CDR3 has 13 residues. The CDR3 spells CASRDRVNQPQHF. CDR3 nucleotide sequence: TGTGCCAGCAGGGACAGGGTCAATCAGCCCCAGCATTTT.

The V gene is TRBV18, the J gene TRBJ2-3, with a possible D match to TRBD2 (6 bases). Trimming left V 4 bases short and J 1 base short, with 12 bases between. The germline CDR1 and CDR2 sequences are KGHSH and LQKENI. The CDR3 covers 15 residues. DNA of the CDR3: TGTGCCAGCTCACTAAGGGAGGTGGGCACAGATACGCAGTATTTT. Protein product: CASSLREVGTDTQYF.

This clone was detected once. The chain uses TRBV9 and TRBJ1-2; D ambiguous. V was shortened by 4 bases and J by 7 bases, with 26 bases between the two germline ends. The germline V gene encodes CDR1 SGDLS and CDR2 YYNGEE. CDR3 length: 17 amino acids. CDR3 DNA: TGTGCCAGCAGCCCGGCCCAGACCCCCCGCCCCGCTAGTGGCTACACCTTC. Its translation: CASSPAQTPRPASGYTF.

The J gene is TRBJ2-2, the V gene TRBV10-1; D is possibly TRBD1 (5 bases). V shed 5 bases and J shed 0 bases, with 10 bases lying between them. The CDR3 sequence is 15 residues long. The V gene's germline CDR1 is WNHNN and CDR2 SYGVQD (reference sequence). CDR3 sequence: CASSPGSTNTGELFF. The CDR3 DNA follows: TGCGCCAGCAGTCCAGGGTCCACGAACACCGGGGAGCTGTTTTTT.

The CDR3 loop reads CASSTTRSNEQFF. The CDR3 nucleotides are TGTGCCAGCAGCACTACTAGGTCCAATGAGCAGTTCTTC. This sequence joins TRBV6-5 and TRBJ2-1, with D possibly matching TRBD2 (5 bases). With 6 bases removed from V and 6 bases from J, the gap between germline ends came to 12 bases. The CDR3 has 13 residues. Germline-derived CDR1 and CDR2 are MNHEY and SVGAGI.

The CDR3 coding sequence is TGTGCCAGCTCACCCACAGGACAGAACAATGAGCAGTTCTTC. Its translation: CASSPTGQNNEQFF. The chain couples TRBV18 to TRBJ2-1, with D perhaps TRBD1 (6 bases). The germline CDR1 and CDR2 sequences are KGHSH and LQKENI. V was clipped by 3 bases and J by 5 bases, with 11 bases between them. CDR3 length: 14 residues.

The chain joins TRBV5-4 to TRBJ2-7; possible D gene TRBD2, 5 bases. This CDR3 is 13 amino acids long. The V end was cut by 4 bases, the J end by 6 bases, with 14 bases between. The germline V gene has CDR1 SGHNT and CDR2 YYREEE (reference sequence). This CDR3 is CASSPSSRAEQYF. The CDR3 DNA is TGTGCCAGCAGCCCTAGTTCGAGGGCCGAGCAGTACTTC.

This clone was counted once. This chain joins TRBV7-6 and TRBJ2-7, with 10 bases matching TRBD2. The V segment lost 3 bases and the J segment 3 bases; nucleotides outside the gene matches: 5. CDR1 and CDR2 from the germline V gene are SGHVS and FNYEAQ. The CDR3 sequence is 15 residues long. The CDR3 protein is CASSFRLAGLYEQYF. The CDR3 DNA reads as TGTGCCAGCAGCTTTCGACTAGCGGGCCTCTACGAGCAGTACTTC.

The chain links TRBV19 to TRBJ2-1; TRBD2 matches 10 bases. V lost 7 bases, J lost 7 bases, and 7 bases stayed unmatched. This CDR3 is built from 14 residues. Looked up from germline, CDR1 is LNHDA and CDR2 is SQIVND (reference sequence). DNA for the CDR3: TGTGCCAGTAAGAGCGGGGGGGACAGGAATGAGCAGTTCTTC. Translating it yields CASKSGGDRNEQFF. The full variable domain, with the rest looked up from reference TRBV19 and TRBJ2-1, is DGGITQSPKYLFRKEGQNVTLSCEQNLNHDAMYWYRQDPGQGLRLIYYSQIVNDFQKGDIAEGYSVSREKKESFPLTVTSAQKNPTAFYLCASKSGGDRNEQFFGPGTRLTVL.

This clone was found a few times. The CDR3 DNA follows: TGTGCCAGCAGCTTGGAGGGGGAGTCTTCACCCCTCCACTTT. This sequence encodes CASSLEGESSPLHF. The chain is built from TRBV5-5 and TRBJ1-6; a weak D match, TRBD1 (6 bases). The CDR3 spans 14 residues. In germline, CDR1 is SGHKS, CDR2 YYEKEE (reference sequence). V was clipped by 0 bases and J by 9 bases, with 10 bases between them.

The chain joins TRBV27 to TRBJ1-5; no clear D. CDR1 and CDR2 from the germline V gene are MNHEY and SMNVEV (reference sequence). Trimming took off 4 bases at V and 3 bases at J, with 16 bases between the two ends. This CDR3 comprises 16 residues. The chain's CDR3 is CASSSYPFRVNQPQHF. The CDR3, as DNA: TGTGCCAGCAGTTCCTATCCTTTTCGGGTCAATCAGCCCCAGCATTTT.

This rearrangement joins TRBV18 to TRBJ1-1; TRBD1 agrees at 8 bases. V was clipped by 5 bases and J by 5 bases; unmatched bases: 7. The CDR3 length is 14 residues. The germline V gene encodes CDR1 KGHSH and CDR2 LQKENI. The CDR3: CASSYNRGDTEAFF. CDR3 DNA sequence: TGTGCCAGCTCATATAACAGGGGGGATACTGAAGCTTTCTTT.

The chain uses TRBV29-1 and TRBJ2-1; D is uncertain. The CDR3 spans 12 residues. Trimming pared 4 bases from V and 3 bases from J, leaving 7 bases between. From germline, CDR1 is SQVTM and CDR2 ANQGSEA. The CDR3 region has the DNA TGCAGCGTTGCGAAACACTACAATGAGCAGTTCTTC. Translated: CSVAKHYNEQFF.

The rearrangement joins TRBV15 to TRBJ1-5; 7 positions agree with TRBD1. CDR1 and CDR2 (germline): LNHNV, YYDKDF (reference sequence). V was clipped by 1 base and J by 6 bases; unmatched bases: 6. The CDR3 contains 15 residues. The CDR3 reads CATSRGQGIGQPQHF. CDR3 DNA: TGTGCCACCAGCAGAGGACAGGGTATCGGTCAGCCCCAGCATTTT.